This T cell receptor (beta chain) was identified during a study of T cells expressing NK-cell markers. Study details: Sorted CD3+CD56-NKG2C+, CD3+CD56+NKG2C- and CD3+CD56+NKG2C+ T cells were the source of the TCR beta repertoires.

The CDR3 runs 13 residues. Germline V gives CDR1 SGHDT, CDR2 YYEEEE. Following a re-call of the 5' RACE reads, TCRdb has one entry per CDR3 protein and lacks DNA. Its table records about 450,000 distinct CDR3 sequences. Input material: blood T cells: a sorted CD56 or NKG2C T cell subset, CD4+ or CD8+ T cells, or bulk PBMC T cells (not recorded which). The sequence derives from a woman between 18 and 75 years old in good health. This rearrangement joins TRBV5-6 to TRBJ1-1; TCRdb names TRBD1, which stays unverified in the absence of DNA. The CDR3: CATWGRGGTEAFF.